What follows are 13 T cell receptor beta chains derived from one specimen sequenced in a study of blood T cell repertoires in COVID-19. Assay used: immunoSEQ multiplex PCR; TCRdb lists only in-frame clones, some missing. The table lists some 56,000 clones, less than 90% of them singletons. Sequencing was performed on peripheral blood. Receptor source: a woman of 80 years or more with acute or convalescent COVID-19.

The chain employs TRBV19 and TRBJ2-5; TRBD1 aligns across 7 bases. The V gene's germline CDR1 is LNHDA and CDR2 SQIVND (reference sequence). V was clipped by 4 bases and J by 1 base; unmatched bases: 12. This CDR3 comprises 17 residues. In nucleotides, the CDR3 is TGTGCCAGTAGTAAAGGGGCTAGAGGGGGCGTCCAAGAGACCCAGTACTTC. Translation: CASSKGARGGVQETQYF. The full variable domain, rest sourced from reference TRBV19 and TRBJ2-5, is DGGITQSPKYLFRKEGQNVTLSCEQNLNHDAMYWYRQDPGQGLRLIYYSQIVNDFQKGDIAEGYSVSREKKESFPLTVTSAQKNPTAFYLCASSKGARGGVQETQYFGPGTRLLVL.

In its sample, this clone was seen a few times. The chain has TRBV5-5 and TRBJ2-7; TRBD1 matches 7 bases. CDR3 size: 15 residues. Germline V gene data show CDR1 as SGHKS and CDR2 as YYEKEE (reference sequence). V lost 3 bases to trimming and J lost 0 bases; unmatched junction nucleotides: 6. CDR3 bases: TGTGCCAGCAGCTCCGGGACAGCCATCTCCTACGAGCAGTACTTC. This codes for CASSSGTAISYEQYF.

The DNA for the CDR3 is TGTGCCAGCAGCCTTCGGGGGACCTTCACTGAAGCTTTCTTT. Encoded protein: CASSLRGTFTEAFF. This chain uses TRBV11-3 with TRBJ1-1, with D possibly matching TRBD1 (5 bases). The CDR3 is 14 residues long. Germline CDR1 SGHNT, CDR2 YENEEA. Trimming took 5 bases from V and 4 from J, leaving 14 bases between them. Using reference TRBV11-3 and TRBJ1-1 for the parts outside the CDR3, the full variable domain is EAGVVQSPRYKIIEKKQPVAFWCNPISGHNTLYWYLQNLGQGPELLIRYENEEAVDDSQLPKDRFSAERLKGVDSTLKIQPAELGDSAVYLCASSLRGTFTEAFFGQGTRLTVV.

V gene TRBV6-4 combines with J gene TRBJ1-4; D ambiguous. Per germline, CDR1 MRHNA and CDR2 SNTAGT. V lost 5 bases and J 8 bases, leaving 6 bases between the germline ends. The CDR3 is 11 residues long. The CDR3 reads CASSYIEKLFF. CDR3 in DNA: TGTGCCAGCAGTTACATAGAAAAACTGTTTTTT.

The chain links TRBV4-1 to TRBJ2-1, with a tentative D call TRBD1 (6 bases). V dropped 0 bases and J dropped 10 bases, with 16 bases sitting between them. CDR1 and CDR2 from the germline V gene are MGHRA and YSYEKL. The CDR3 is 15 amino acids. The CDR3 nucleotides read TGCGCCAGCAGCCAAGAGGGGGCCCAAAGTCGGGAGCAGTTCTTC. Its translation is CASSQEGAQSREQFF.

The table lists this clone with a count of one. The V gene is TRBV19, the J gene TRBJ1-5; 7 bases are shared with TRBD1. This CDR3 has 14 residues. Germline lookup yields CDR1 LNHDA and CDR2 SQIVND (reference sequence). J was trimmed by 5 bases and V by 5 bases; bases with no gene match: 6. The CDR3: CASSQQQGYQPQHF. DNA of the CDR3: TGTGCCAGTAGTCAACAACAGGGGTATCAGCCCCAGCATTTT.

The V and J genes are TRBV27 and TRBJ1-6; D unclear. V lost 3 bases and J lost 3, with 9 bases in between. Germline V gives CDR1 MNHEY, CDR2 SMNVEV (reference sequence). The CDR3 totals 15 residues. The CDR3 is CASSFGRDYNSPLHF. The CDR3 nucleotides are TGTGCCAGCAGTTTTGGCCGGGACTATAATTCACCCCTCCACTTT.

The CDR3 DNA sequence: TGTGCCAGCAGCTTAGATCGACTGACCTCTGGGGCCAACGTCCTGACTTTC. It is translated as CASSLDRLTSGANVLTF. V gene TRBV7-2 combines with J gene TRBJ2-6; D gene uncertain. V dropped 1 base and J dropped 0 bases, with 10 bases sitting between them. The CDR3 covers 17 residues. Germline V gene data show CDR1 as SGHTA and CDR2 as FQGNSA.

The gene calls are TRBV2 and TRBJ1-2; D not resolved. Trimming took 3 bases from V and 6 from J, leaving 17 bases between them. The CDR3 has 15 amino acids. The germline CDR1 and CDR2 sequences are SNHLY and FYNNEI. The CDR3 DNA reads TGTGCCAGCAGTGAGGTCGGGATCGGGATTAATGGCTACACCTTC. Translation gives CASSEVGIGINGYTF.

The chain combines TRBV2 with TRBJ1-1; a weak D match, TRBD1 (5 bases). The CDR3 is 14 amino acids. Trimming took off 2 bases at V and 5 bases at J, with 12 bases between the two ends. In germline, CDR1 is SNHLY, CDR2 FYNNEI. The CDR3: CASSEIEGRTEAFF. CDR3 coding DNA: TGTGCCAGCAGTGAAATCGAGGGGAGGACTGAAGCTTTCTTT. The full variable domain, rest sourced from reference TRBV2 and TRBJ1-1, is EPEVTQTPSHQVTQMGQEVILRCVPISNHLYFYWYRQILGQKVEFLVSFYNNEISEKSEIFDDQFSVERPDGSNFTLKIRSTKLEDSAMYFCASSEIEGRTEAFFGQGTRLTVV.

The chain uses TRBV2 and TRBJ2-7; D possibly corresponds to TRBD1 (5 bases). V lost 6 bases to trimming and J lost 0 bases, with 12 bases between them. In germline, CDR1 is SNHLY, CDR2 FYNNEI. CDR3 size: 14 residues. The CDR3 nucleotides are TGTGCCAGCAGAATTACTGACAGCTCCTACGAGCAGTACTTC. It encodes CASRITDSSYEQYF.

This chain uses TRBV4-2 with TRBJ1-2, with D maybe TRBD1 (5 bases). The V end was cut by 0 bases, the J end by 2 bases, with 10 bases between. The CDR3 loop spans 15 amino acids. CDR1 is LGHNA, CDR2 YNFKEQ, per germline. DNA for the CDR3: TGTGCCAGCAGCCAAGAAGTGGGGGGAAACTATGGCTACACCTTC. This codes for CASSQEVGGNYGYTF.

The rearrangement joins TRBV5-4 to TRBJ2-3; 9 bases match TRBD1. The CDR3 is 15 residues long. After removal of 0 bases from V and 5 bases from J, the junction contained 4 bases not matched to a gene. The germline CDR1 and CDR2 sequences are SGHNT and YYREEE (reference sequence). This CDR3 reads CASSLGGTGIDTQYF. CDR3 sequence (DNA): TGTGCCAGCAGCTTGGGGGGGACAGGGATAGATACGCAGTATTTT.